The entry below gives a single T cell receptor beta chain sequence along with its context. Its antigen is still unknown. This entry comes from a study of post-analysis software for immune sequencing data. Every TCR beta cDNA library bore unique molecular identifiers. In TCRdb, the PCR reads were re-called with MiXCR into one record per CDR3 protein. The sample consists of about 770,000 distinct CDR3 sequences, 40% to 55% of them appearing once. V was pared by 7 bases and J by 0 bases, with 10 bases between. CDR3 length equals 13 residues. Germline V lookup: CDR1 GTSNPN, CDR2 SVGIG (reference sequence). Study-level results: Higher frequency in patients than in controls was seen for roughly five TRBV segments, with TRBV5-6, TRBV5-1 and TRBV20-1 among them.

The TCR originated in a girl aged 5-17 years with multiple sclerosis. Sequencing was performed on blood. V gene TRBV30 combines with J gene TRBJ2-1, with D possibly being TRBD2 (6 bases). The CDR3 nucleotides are TGTGCCTCCTCTAGCGTCTCCTACAATGAGCAGTTCTTC. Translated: CASSSVSYNEQFF.